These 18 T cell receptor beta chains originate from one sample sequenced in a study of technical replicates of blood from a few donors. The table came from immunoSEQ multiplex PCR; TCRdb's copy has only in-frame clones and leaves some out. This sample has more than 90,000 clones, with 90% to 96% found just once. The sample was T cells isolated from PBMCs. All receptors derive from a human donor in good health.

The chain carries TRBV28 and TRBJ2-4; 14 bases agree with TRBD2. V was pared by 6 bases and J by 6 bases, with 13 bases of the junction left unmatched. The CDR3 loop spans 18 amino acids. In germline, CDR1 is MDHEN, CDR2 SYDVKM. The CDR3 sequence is CASSITALTSGRGNIQYF. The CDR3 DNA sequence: TGTGCCAGCAGCATAACCGCTTTGACTAGCGGGAGGGGAAACATTCAGTACTTC.

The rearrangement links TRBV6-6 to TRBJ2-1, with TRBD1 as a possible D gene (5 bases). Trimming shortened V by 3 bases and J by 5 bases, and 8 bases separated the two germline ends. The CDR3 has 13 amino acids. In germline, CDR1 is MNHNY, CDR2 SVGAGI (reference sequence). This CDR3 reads CASSYQGNNEQFF. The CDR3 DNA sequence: TGTGCCAGCAGTTATCAGGGAAACAATGAGCAGTTCTTC.

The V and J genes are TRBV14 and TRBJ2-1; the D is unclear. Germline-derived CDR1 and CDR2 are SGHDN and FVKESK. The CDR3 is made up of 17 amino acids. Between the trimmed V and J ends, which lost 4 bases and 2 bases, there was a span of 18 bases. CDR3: CASSPRLAGSAYNEQFF. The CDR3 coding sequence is TGTGCCAGCAGCCCAAGGTTAGCTGGGTCTGCCTACAATGAGCAGTTCTTC.

CDR3 bases: TGTGCCAGCAGCCAACGCGGACTGGGTGAAGCTTTCTTT. Its translation: CASSQRGLGEAFF. The genes are TRBV4-2 and TRBJ1-1; D call uncertain. Germline CDR1 and CDR2: LGHNA and YNFKEQ. The V gene lost 2 bases and the J gene lost 7 bases, with 11 bases spanning the gap. CDR3 size: 13 residues.

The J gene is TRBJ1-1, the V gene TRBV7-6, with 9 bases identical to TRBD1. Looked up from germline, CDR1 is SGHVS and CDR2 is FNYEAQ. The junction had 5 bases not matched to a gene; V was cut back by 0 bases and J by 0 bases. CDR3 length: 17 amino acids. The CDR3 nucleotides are TGTGCCAGCAGCTTAGCACAGGGGGCCCCCATGAACACTGAAGCTTTCTTT. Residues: CASSLAQGAPMNTEAFF. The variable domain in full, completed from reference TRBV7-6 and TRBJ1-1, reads GAGVSQSPRYKVTKRGQDVALRCDPISGHVSLYWYRQALGQGPEFLTYFNYEAQQDKSGLPNDRFSAERPEGSISTLTIQRTEQRDSAMYRCASSLAQGAPMNTEAFFGQGTRLTVV.

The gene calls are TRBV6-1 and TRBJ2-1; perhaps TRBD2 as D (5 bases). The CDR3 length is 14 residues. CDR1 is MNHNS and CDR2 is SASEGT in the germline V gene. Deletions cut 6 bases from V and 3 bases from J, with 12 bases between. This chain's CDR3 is CASRRADVYNEQFF. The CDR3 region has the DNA TGTGCCAGCAGGAGGGCGGACGTCTACAATGAGCAGTTCTTC.

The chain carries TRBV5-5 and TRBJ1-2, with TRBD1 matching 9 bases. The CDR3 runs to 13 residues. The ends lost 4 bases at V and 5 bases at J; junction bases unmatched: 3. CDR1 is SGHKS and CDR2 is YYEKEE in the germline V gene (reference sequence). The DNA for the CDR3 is TGTGCCAGCAGCCCGGACAGGGGTTATGGCTACACCTTC. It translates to CASSPDRGYGYTF. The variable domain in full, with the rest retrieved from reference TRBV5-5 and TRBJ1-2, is DAGVTQSPTHLIKTRGQQVTLRCSPISGHKSVSWYQQVLGQGPQFIFQYYEKEERGRGNFPDRFSARQFPNYSSELNVNALLLGDSALYLCASSPDRGYGYTFGSGTRLTVV.

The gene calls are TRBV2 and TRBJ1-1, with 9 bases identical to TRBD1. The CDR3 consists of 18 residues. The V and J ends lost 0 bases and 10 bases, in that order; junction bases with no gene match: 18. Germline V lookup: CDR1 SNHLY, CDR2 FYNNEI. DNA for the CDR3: TGTGCCAGCAGTGAAGCGCACTCCGGGACAGGGATATTTGCTAGAGCTTTCTTT. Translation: CASSEAHSGTGIFARAFF.

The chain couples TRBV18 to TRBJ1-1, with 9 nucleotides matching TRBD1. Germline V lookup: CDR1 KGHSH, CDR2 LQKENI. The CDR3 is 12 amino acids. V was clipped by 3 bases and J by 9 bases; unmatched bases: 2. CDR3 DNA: TGTGCCAGCTCACCGGGACAGGGAAAAGCTTTCTTT. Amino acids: CASSPGQGKAFF.

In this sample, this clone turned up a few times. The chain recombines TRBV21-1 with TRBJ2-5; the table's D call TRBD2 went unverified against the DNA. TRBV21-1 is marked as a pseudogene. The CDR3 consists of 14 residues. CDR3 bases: TGTGCCAGCAGCAAAGGCGGGGGGGCAGAGACCCAGTACTTC. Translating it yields CASSKGGGAETQYF.

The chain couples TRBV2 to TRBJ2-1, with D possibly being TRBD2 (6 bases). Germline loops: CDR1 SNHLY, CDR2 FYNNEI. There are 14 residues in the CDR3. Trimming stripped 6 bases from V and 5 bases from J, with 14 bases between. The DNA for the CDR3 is TGTGCCAGCAGGCCCCGCGGGGATAACAATGAGCAGTTCTTC. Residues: CASRPRGDNNEQFF.

The CDR3 spells CASSFLAGGRDTQYF. The CDR3 bases are TGTGCCAGCAGCTTCCTAGCGGGGGGCAGGGATACGCAGTATTTT. J is TRBJ2-3 and V is TRBV7-8; 11 nucleotides match TRBD2. Looked up from germline, CDR1 is SGHVS and CDR2 is FQNEAQ. V dropped 3 bases and J dropped 6; count of bases not matched to a gene: 5. CDR3 length equals 15 residues.

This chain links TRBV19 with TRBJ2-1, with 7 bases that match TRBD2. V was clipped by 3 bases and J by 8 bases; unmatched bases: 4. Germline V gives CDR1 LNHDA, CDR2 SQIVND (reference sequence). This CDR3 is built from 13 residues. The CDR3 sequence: CASSMGRGDEQFF. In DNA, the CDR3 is TGTGCCAGTAGTATGGGCCGGGGGGATGAGCAGTTCTTC.

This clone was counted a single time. Written as DNA, the CDR3 is TGTGCCAGCAGACCCTCGGTTGTCCTGGCGGTTTTTGTTGAGCAGTTCTTC. Residues: CASRPSVVLAVFVEQFF. The chain recombines TRBV5-5 with TRBJ2-1; D is ambiguous. The V gene's germline CDR1 is SGHKS and CDR2 YYEKEE (reference sequence). Trimming took 5 bases from V and 9 from J, leaving 27 bases between them. This CDR3 region has 17 residues.

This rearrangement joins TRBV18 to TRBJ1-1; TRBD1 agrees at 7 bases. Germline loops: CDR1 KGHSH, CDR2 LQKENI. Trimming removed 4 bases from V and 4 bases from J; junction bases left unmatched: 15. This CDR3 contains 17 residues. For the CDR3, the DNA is TGTGCCAGCTCACGAGGGGCCAGGGGGAATAGGGTCACTGAAGCTTTCTTT. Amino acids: CASSRGARGNRVTEAFF.

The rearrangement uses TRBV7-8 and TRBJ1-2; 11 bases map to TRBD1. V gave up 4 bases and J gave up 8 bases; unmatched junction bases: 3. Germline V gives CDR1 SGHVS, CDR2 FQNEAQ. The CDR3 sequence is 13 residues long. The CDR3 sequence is CASSYRDRGGYTF. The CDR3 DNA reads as TGTGCCAGCAGCTACCGGGACAGGGGGGGCTACACCTTC.

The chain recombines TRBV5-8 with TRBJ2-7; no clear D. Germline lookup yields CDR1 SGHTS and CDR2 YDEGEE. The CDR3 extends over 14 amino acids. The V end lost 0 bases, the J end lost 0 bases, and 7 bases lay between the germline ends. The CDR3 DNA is TGTGCCAGCAGCTTGGTCCCCCTCTCCTACGAGCAGTACTTC. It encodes CASSLVPLSYEQYF.

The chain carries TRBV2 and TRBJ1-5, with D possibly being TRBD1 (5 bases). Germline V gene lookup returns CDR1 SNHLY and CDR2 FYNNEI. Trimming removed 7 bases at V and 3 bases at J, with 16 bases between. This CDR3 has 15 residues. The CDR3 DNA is TGTGCCAGCACCGGGGTGGGGGGAAACAATCAGCCCCAGCATTTT. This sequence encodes CASTGVGGNNQPQHF.